Here is one T cell receptor (beta chain) with its context. Its antigen is still unknown. These data originate in a study of T cell responses to AZD1222 COVID-19 vaccine. Study-level background: Second-dose schedules of about 4 or about 12 weeks were combined. Study observations and caveats: Among vaccine-associated CD4 TCRs, coverage spanned spike, with dominance at 160-218 and 743-854. Repertoires were obtained solely post-peak T cell response. Two AZD1222 doses significantly raised spike-specific TCR breadth and depth over controls.

Produced via immunoSEQ multiplex PCR; TCRdb's table is partial and in-frame only. The sample shows more than 75,000 clones, roughly 90% of them seen only once. Germline lookup yields CDR1 SGHVS and CDR2 FQNEAQ. Trimming pared 4 bases from V and 5 bases from J, leaving 14 bases between. The CDR3 totals 14 residues. The chain is built from TRBV7-8 and TRBJ1-1, with D maybe TRBD1 (5 bases). The TCR sequence derives from an adult in good health. Here the sequenced sample was peripheral blood, taken on day 0 of AZD1222 vaccination. CDR3 loop: CASSSSRGWTEAFF. As DNA, the CDR3 is TGTGCCAGCAGCTCCTCCCGGGGGTGGACTGAAGCTTTCTTT.